The 4 T cell receptor beta chains given below trace back to one sample, sequenced in a study of regulatory T cells in long-lasting Graves disease (dated by TCRdb to about 2021). The time point label on this specimen signifies: persistent/refractory GD, antithyroid drugs over 5 years with positive TRAb. RNA was extracted from PBMCs in TRIzol for both TCR sequencing and RNA sequencing. Library preparation used multiplex PCR. The run used an Illumina HiSeq 4000. TCR beta libraries were built with iRepertoire HTBI primers and Arm-PCR amplification of CDR3 regions. TCRdb's own reprocessing of the public reads used fastp at Q25 and MiXCR and kept productive beta chains. Each entry is one CDR3 protein sequence, shown with its most common DNA and genes. In this sample the table shows over 300,000 distinct CDR3 sequences, about 20% of which occur a single time. The ten largest make up approximately 31% of the sample.

The sequenced sample was peripheral blood mononuclear cells (PBMCs), obtained when the disease was refractory, from a patient treated with antithyroid drugs. The source of these receptors is a female donor with Graves disease.

Note on this clonotype: This may stem from a read error, because a much larger clone lies one nucleotide away. V gene TRBV6-1 combines with J gene TRBJ2-5, with 13 bases matching TRBD2. The germline gives CDR1 MNHNS, CDR2 SASEGT. The CDR3 runs to 16 residues. The CDR3: CASRLAGGRYQETQCF. The DNA of the CDR3 is TGTGCCAGCAGACTAGCGGGGGGGCGGTACCAAGAGACCCAGTGCTTC.

In this sample, this clonotype turned up many times. This rearrangement joins TRBV28 to TRBJ2-7; D is perhaps TRBD1 (5 bases). CDR1 is MDHEN and CDR2 is SYDVKM in the germline V gene. Trimming shortened V by 7 bases and J by 3 bases, and 25 bases separated the two germline ends. The CDR3 consists of 17 residues. CDR3 nucleotide sequence: TGTGCCAGCAAGGGGCAGGGAATGAGGTGGGGCTACTACGAGCAGTACTTC. It encodes CASKGQGMRWGYYEQYF.

About this clonotype itself: Germline and junction disagree at one end, which may indicate a read error. The chain employs TRBV7-9 and TRBJ2-2; 11 bases align to TRBD2. The CDR3 contains 20 residues. Germline CDR1 reads SEHNR; CDR2 reads FQNEAQ (reference sequence). CDR3 loop: CASSSPTIFLAGGNTGELFF. DNA of the CDR3: TGTGCCAGCAGCTCTCCCACCATATTTCTAGCGGGAGGAAACACAGGGGAGCTGTTTTTT.

At least ten counts were recorded for this clonotype. The gene calls are TRBV12-3 or TRBV12-4 and TRBJ1-1; D is undetermined. Trimming took 8 bases from V and 10 from J, leaving 17 bases between them. The CDR3 extends over 12 amino acids. CDR3 sequence: CASSQNPVPAFF. The CDR3 nucleotides are TGTGCCAGCTCTCAAAACCCCGTCCCAGCTTTCTTT.